This is a list of T cell receptor beta chains from one sample in a study of cytomegalovirus exposure and HLA in healthy donors. Using immunoSEQ multiplex PCR, the repertoire was profiled, and TCRdb retains in-frame clones only, with some absent. The sample includes 120,000 to 150,000 clones, roughly 80% seen only once; the top ten take 1.5% to 2%. The source material was PBMCs. The receptors shown here come from a woman in her forties in good health and CMV-seronegative. CDR3s include the opening cysteine and the closing phenylalanine or tryptophan. A D gene is named only where the DNA matches it firmly. Only part of the rows carry a size: once, few, many, or a class if the clone is expanded.

.,TRBJ2-7,TRBV14,TRBD2,CASSRTLAEASYEQYF,TGTGCCAGCAGCCGCACTCTAGCGGAGGCCTCCTACGAGCAGTACTTC
once,TRBJ2-7,TRBV7-6,.,CASSFPIRGLYSYEQYF,TGTGCCAGCAGCTTCCCCATCCGGGGTCTTTATTCCTACGAGCAGTACTTC
.,TRBJ1-2,TRBV29-1,TRBD1,CSVERTGADGYTF,TGCAGCGTTGAACGGACAGGGGCGGATGGCTACACCTTC
.,TRBJ1-1,TRBV5-4,TRBD1,CASSLAGQGVWFSNTEAFF,TGTGCCAGCAGCTTGGCCGGACAGGGAGTTTGGTTTTCGAACACTGAAGCTTTCTTT
.,TRBJ2-3,TRBV27,.,CASSLPGDTQYF,TGTGCCAGCAGTTTACCGGGAGATACGCAGTATTTT
.,TRBJ2-2,TRBV5-1,TRBD2,CASSLAGTNTGELFF,TGCGCCAGCAGCCTAGCGGGGACGAACACCGGGGAGCTGTTTTTT
.,TRBJ2-7,TRBV29-1,TRBD2,CSAQSGGAYEQYF,TGCAGCGCTCAATCGGGGGGGGCATACGAGCAGTACTTC
.,TRBJ2-5,TRBV5-6,TRBD1,CASSGGQGWETQYF,TGTGCCAGCAGCGGTGGACAGGGCTGGGAGACCCAGTACTTC
once,TRBJ2-3,TRBV15,TRBD2,CATSFGLAGPTDTQYF,TGTGCCACCAGCTTCGGACTAGCGGGTCCCACAGATACGCAGTATTTT
.,TRBJ2-7,TRBV7-8,TRBD2,CASSAPSGSYEQYF,TGTGCCAGCAGCGCCCCTAGCGGATCCTACGAGCAGTACTTC
few,TRBJ2-7,TRBV7-9,.,CASSLPPWGRPINEQYF,TGTGCCAGCAGCCTACCCCCTTGGGGGAGGCCCATAAACGAGCAGTACTTC
.,TRBJ2-1,TRBV19,.,CASSIGQNNEQFF,TGTGCCAGTAGTATAGGTCAGAACAATGAGCAGTTCTTC
.,TRBJ2-4,TRBV5-4,.,CASSSVAGGGIQYF,TGTGCCAGCAGCTCGGTGGCCGGGGGTGGCATTCAGTACTTC
.,TRBJ1-2,TRBV7-2,.,CASSLQGFYGYTF,TGTGCCAGCAGCTTACAGGGATTCTATGGCTACACCTTC
.,TRBJ2-1,TRBV11-3,.,CASSLGRGAYNEQFF,TGTGCCAGCAGCTTAGGGAGGGGAGCCTACAATGAGCAGTTCTTC
.,TRBJ2-1,TRBV29-1,TRBD2,CSAESSGLNNEQFF,TGCAGCGCCGAATCTAGCGGGCTAAACAATGAGCAGTTCTTC
few,TRBJ1-4,TRBV28,.,CASSYSRGVTNEKLFF,TGTGCCAGCAGTTATTCCCGGGGGGTAACTAATGAAAAACTGTTTTTT
few,TRBJ2-5,TRBV5-6,.,CASSSRGTQYF,TGTGCCAGCAGCTCCCGGGGGACCCAGTACTTC
.,TRBJ2-1,TRBV5-4,.,CASSSGHTVYNEQFF,TGTGCCAGCAGTTCAGGGCACACGGTCTACAATGAGCAGTTCTTC
.,TRBJ2-7,TRBV19,TRBD2,CASSSRGTSGRREQYF,TGTGCCAGTAGTAGCCGAGGGACTAGCGGGAGACGCGAGCAGTACTTC
.,TRBJ2-2,TRBV6-1,.,CASSGGGQSVGTGELFF,TGTGCCAGCAGTGGGGGCGGACAGTCCGTCGGCACCGGGGAGCTGTTTTTT
.,TRBJ1-4,TRBV10-3,TRBD1,CAIGTGPTNEKLFF,TGTGCCATCGGGACAGGCCCAACTAATGAAAAACTGTTTTTT
.,TRBJ1-4,TRBV6-6,TRBD1,CASSLGQGLDEKLFF,TGTGCCAGCAGTTTGGGACAGGGGTTAGATGAAAAACTGTTTTTT
.,TRBJ1-2,TRBV27,TRBD1,CASSLGTGYGYTF,TGTGCCAGCAGTTTAGGGACAGGCTATGGCTACACCTTC
.,TRBJ1-3,TRBV10-3,TRBD1,CAISQGQLGNTIYF,TGTGCCATCAGCCAGGGACAGCTTGGAAACACCATATATTTT
.,TRBJ1-2,TRBV11-1,TRBD1,CASSPRTGPYGYTF,TGTGCCAGCAGCCCACGGACAGGGCCTTATGGCTACACCTTC
once,TRBJ1-5,TRBV1,.,CTSSQVLRQGLGNQPQHF,TGCACCAGCAGCCAAGTTCTGAGACAGGGGTTAGGCAATCAGCCCCAGCATTTT
.,TRBJ2-4,TRBV11-2,TRBD2,CASSLSAGVNIQYF,TGTGCCAGCAGCTTATCGGCGGGAGTCAACATTCAGTACTTC
.,TRBJ2-5,TRBV27,.,CASTSRVRGEETQYF,TGTGCCAGCACTTCCCGCGTCAGGGGAGAGGAGACCCAGTACTTC
.,TRBJ1-3,TRBV5-1,.,CASSLILGGSGNTIYF,TGCGCCAGCAGCTTGATTCTCGGGGGCTCTGGAAACACCATATATTTT
.,TRBJ2-1,TRBV2,TRBD2,CASSSLAGALNEQFF,TGTGCCAGCAGTTCACTAGCGGGAGCTCTCAATGAGCAGTTCTTC
.,TRBJ2-1,TRBV10-1,TRBD2,CASSEPSSGGADEQFF,TGCGCCAGCAGTGAGCCATCTAGCGGGGGGGCCGATGAGCAGTTCTTC
few,TRBJ1-4,TRBV19,.,CASSIYGSEKLFF,TGTGCCAGTAGTATATATGGCAGTGAAAAACTGTTTTTT
.,TRBJ2-3,TRBV28,TRBD2,CASSSLEGGSGKADTQYF,TGTGCCAGCAGTTCCCTCGAGGGTGGAAGCGGGAAGGCAGATACGCAGTATTTT
.,TRBJ2-2,TRBV25-1,.,CASGYSGGYGELFF,TGTGCCAGCGGATACTCAGGGGGGTACGGGGAGCTGTTTTTT
few,TRBJ1-5,TRBV6-5,TRBD1,CASSYRQGAQPQHF,TGTGCCAGCAGTTATCGACAGGGGGCCCAGCCCCAGCATTTT
once,TRBJ1-2,TRBV2,TRBD1,CASTGTGEGYTF,TGTGCCAGCACTGGGACAGGGGAGGGCTACACCTTC
few,TRBJ2-7,TRBV15,TRBD1,CATSSQGQESYEQYF,TGTGCCACCAGCAGCCAGGGACAGGAGTCCTACGAGCAGTACTTC
.,TRBJ2-3,TRBV5-4,TRBD2,CASSPPGLAGTTDTQYF,TGTGCCAGCAGCCCACCGGGACTAGCGGGGACTACAGATACGCAGTATTTT
.,TRBJ2-5,TRBV15,.,CATSRDRNGQGETQYF,TGTGCCACCAGCAGAGATCGAAATGGGCAGGGAGAGACCCAGTACTTC
.,TRBJ2-3,TRBV11-1,TRBD2,CASSLNGGFIDTQYF,TGTGCCAGCAGCTTAAACGGGGGGTTTATAGATACGCAGTATTTT
.,TRBJ2-3,TRBV19,.,CASSMGEATDTQYF,TGTGCCAGTAGTATGGGAGAGGCCACAGATACGCAGTATTTT
.,TRBJ2-7,TRBV5-1,TRBD2,CASSPSGLAGDEQYF,TGCGCCAGCAGCCCGTCAGGGCTAGCGGGGGACGAGCAGTACTTC